This T cell receptor beta chain was retrieved from a study of OX40 agonist ivuxolimab in advanced cancers. Study at large: Patients received intravenous ivuxolimab every 2 weeks at 0.01 to 10 mg/kg.

Study-wide results and limits: Compared with CD4+, CD8+ T cells on average had more expanded clones.

Patients with autoimmune history or systemic immunosuppression were excluded. As for this clone: The target antigen is unknown.

This CDR3 region has 13 residues. V lost 6 bases, J lost 1 base, and 0 bases stayed unmatched. CDR1 is MGHDK and CDR2 is SYGVNS in the germline V gene. Clones were sequenced by immunoSEQ multiplex PCR, and TCRdb holds only the in-frame ones, with some missing. The table includes 70,000 to 85,000 clones, approximately 90% detected once. This chain links TRBV25-1 with TRBJ1-1, with TRBD1 matching 9 bases. The source was CD4+ or CD8+ T cells sorted from blood, collected in a trial of the OX40 agonist ivuxolimab. The clonotype comes from an adult with an advanced solid tumor such as melanoma, head and neck, liver or kidney cancer. The CDR3 DNA is TGTGCCAGCAGGACAGGGGGGAACACTGAAGCTTTCTTT. Translated, it gives CASRTGGNTEAFF.